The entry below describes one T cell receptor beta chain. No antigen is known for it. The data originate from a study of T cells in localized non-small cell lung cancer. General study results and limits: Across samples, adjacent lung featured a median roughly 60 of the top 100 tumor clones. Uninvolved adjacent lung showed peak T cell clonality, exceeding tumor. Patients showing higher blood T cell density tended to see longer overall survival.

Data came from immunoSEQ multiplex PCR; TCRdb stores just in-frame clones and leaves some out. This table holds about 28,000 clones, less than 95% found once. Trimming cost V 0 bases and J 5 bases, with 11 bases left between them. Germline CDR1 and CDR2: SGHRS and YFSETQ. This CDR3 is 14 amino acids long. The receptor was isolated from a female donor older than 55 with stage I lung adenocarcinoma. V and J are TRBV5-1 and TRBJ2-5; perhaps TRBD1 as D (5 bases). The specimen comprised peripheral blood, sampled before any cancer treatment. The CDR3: CASSLGQLGETQYF. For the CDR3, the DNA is TGCGCCAGCAGCTTGGGACAGTTAGGCGAGACCCAGTACTTC. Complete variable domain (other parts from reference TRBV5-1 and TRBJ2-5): KAGVTQTPRYLIKTRGQQVTLSCSPISGHRSVSWYQQTPGQGLQFLFEYFSETQRNKGNFPGRFSGRQFSNSRSEMNVSTLELGDSALYLCASSLGQLGETQYFGPGTRLLVL.